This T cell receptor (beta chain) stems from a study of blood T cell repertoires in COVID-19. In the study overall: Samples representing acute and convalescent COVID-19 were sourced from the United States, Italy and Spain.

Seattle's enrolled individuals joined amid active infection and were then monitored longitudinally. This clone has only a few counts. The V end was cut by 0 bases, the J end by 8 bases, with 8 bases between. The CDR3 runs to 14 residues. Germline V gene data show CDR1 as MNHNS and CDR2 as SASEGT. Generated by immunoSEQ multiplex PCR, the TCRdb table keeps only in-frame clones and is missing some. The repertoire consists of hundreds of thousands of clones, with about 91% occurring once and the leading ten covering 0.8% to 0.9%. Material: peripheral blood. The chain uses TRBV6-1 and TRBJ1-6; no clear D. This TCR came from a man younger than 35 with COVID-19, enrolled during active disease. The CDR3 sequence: CASSEAEQHSPLHF. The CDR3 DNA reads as TGTGCCAGCAGTGAAGCTGAACAGCATTCACCCCTCCACTTT.